These 19 T cell receptor beta chains came from one sample sequenced in a study of metastatic and nonmetastatic thyroid tumors (dated by TCRdb to 2018 to 2021). The library was built by means of PCR. The instrument was an Illumina HiSeq 4000. Through fastp at Q25 and MiXCR, TCRdb rebuilt clones from the public reads, retaining in-frame beta chains. Here the sample has roughly 53,000 clones; 20% occur a single time. The top ten clones comprise roughly 4% of the sample. Before undergoing thyroid surgery, none of the patients had been given any kind of treatment. Sequencing was performed on blood. These receptors originate from a female donor with papillary thyroid cancer or a benign thyroid nodule (not recorded which). Some clones in this sample may be carry-over from other donors' samples.

J is TRBJ2-7 and V is TRBV6-1; D call uncertain. Germline V gene lookup returns CDR1 MNHNS and CDR2 SASEGT. Trimming took 7 bases from V and 7 from J, leaving 23 bases between them. The length of the CDR3 is 15 residues. CDR3 nucleotide sequence: TGTGCCAGCACCAAACCGGTACATGGTTTTCGAGAGCAGTACTTC. Residues: CASTKPVHGFREQYF.

This clone showed up many times. This chain joins TRBV5-8 and TRBJ2-7; 9 positions match TRBD1. CDR1 and CDR2 from the germline V gene are SGHTS and YDEGEE. The CDR3 extends over 14 amino acids. With 7 bases clipped from V and 4 bases from J, the junction kept 9 bases outside the gene matches. The CDR3 here is CASSYLGQGYEQYF. CDR3 bases: TGTGCCAGCTCCTACCTGGGACAGGGTTACGAGCAGTACTTC.

This clone has ten or more counts. The rearrangement uses TRBV18 and TRBJ2-5, with 14 bases lining up with TRBD2. CDR3 length equals 17 residues. Germline V lookup: CDR1 KGHSH, CDR2 LQKENI. After removal of 5 bases from V and 4 bases from J, the junction contained 9 bases not matched to a gene. The CDR3 loop is CASSDGTSGSGRETQYF. CDR3 DNA sequence: TGTGCCAGCTCAGACGGGACTAGCGGGAGTGGGAGAGAGACCCAGTACTTC.

With respect to this clone: A read error is likely, as this CDR3 ends without the conserved phenylalanine or tryptophan. V gene TRBV7-2 combines with J gene TRBJ2-3; possible D gene TRBD1, 5 bases. The CDR3 length is 15 residues. Germline lookup yields CDR1 SGHTA and CDR2 FQGNSA. Here the CDR3 DNA reads TGTGCCATCAGCCTACGCCAGGGTGGCACAGATACGCAGTATCTT. The encoded protein is CAISLRQGGTDTQYL.

There are many counts of this clone. This rearrangement joins TRBV30 to TRBJ1-5, with unresolved D. Germline V gene sequence: CDR1 GTSNPN, CDR2 SVGIG (reference sequence). The CDR3 loop spans 15 amino acids. The V and J ends lost 0 bases and 0 bases respectively, with 9 bases between them. DNA for the CDR3: TGTGCCTGGAGTGTAGGAGGGAATAGCAATCAGCCCCAGCATTTT. This encodes CAWSVGGNSNQPQHF.

In its sample, this clone was seen a few times. This may come from a read error, since a much larger clone is one base off. The sample carries other DNA sequences with the same CDR3. CDR3 in amino acids: CASSLVPRLAVPNEQFF. CDR3 DNA sequence: TGTGCCAGCAGCTTAGTTCCGCGACTAGCGGTACCCAATGAGCAGTTCTTC. J is TRBJ2-1 and V is TRBV7-9, with 9 bases identical to TRBD2. V dropped 1 base and J dropped 6; count of bases not matched to a gene: 10. Germline lookup yields CDR1 SEHNR and CDR2 FQNEAQ (reference sequence). The CDR3 totals 17 residues.

Points on this clone: Just one base apart from a much larger clone, this may be a read error. The sample has other DNA sequences that encode this CDR3 too. The chain uses TRBV5-1 and TRBJ2-5, with a weak D call TRBD2 (5 bases). The CDR3 spans 15 residues. Germline lookup yields CDR1 SGHRS and CDR2 YFSETQ. CDR3 sequence reads: CASSLGVTGKETQYF. The DNA of the CDR3 is TGCGCCAGCAGCTTGGGAGTGACGGGAAAAGAGACCCAGTATTTC. The full variable domain, rest sourced from reference TRBV5-1 and TRBJ2-5, is KAGVTQTPRYLIKTRGQQVTLSCSPISGHRSVSWYQQTPGQGLQFLFEYFSETQRNKGNFPGRFSGRQFSNSRSEMNVSTLELGDSALYLCASSLGVTGKETQYFGPGTRLLVL.

This clone appeared many times. A single base separates this from a much larger clone, so it may be a read error. V usage is TRBV11-3 and J usage is TRBJ2-1, with D perhaps matching TRBD1 or TRBD2 (5 bases each). The CDR3 runs 13 residues. CDR1 is SGHNT, CDR2 YENEEA, per germline. Trimming pared 4 bases from V and 15 bases from J, leaving 19 bases between. This chain's CDR3 is CASSSLGATLPFF. The DNA for the CDR3 is TGTGCCAGCAGCTCACTCGGGGCTACTCTACCGTTCTTC.

The sample holds many counts of this clone. The chain couples TRBV6-1 to TRBJ1-6, with D possibly being TRBD1 (6 bases). Germline V gene data show CDR1 as MNHNS and CDR2 as SASEGT. The CDR3 has 14 residues. V was trimmed by 5 bases and J by 7 bases, leaving 12 bases between them. The CDR3 loop is CASSRNRENSPLHF. In DNA, the CDR3 is TGTGCCAGCAGTCGTAACAGGGAGAATTCACCCCTCCACTTT.

V is TRBV3-1 and J is TRBJ2-7; a weak D match, TRBD2 (5 bases). The germline CDR1 and CDR2 sequences are LGHDT and YNNKEL (reference sequence). The CDR3 runs to 12 residues. V was shortened by 3 bases and J by 10 bases, with 13 bases between the two germline ends. The CDR3 nucleotides read TGTGCCAGCAGCCAGATTAGCGTCGATCAGTACTTC. This sequence encodes CASSQISVDQYF.

Many counts were recorded for this clone. The chain recombines TRBV30 with TRBJ1-1; D might be TRBD1 (5 bases). Trimming left V 0 bases short and J 3 bases short, with 11 bases between. The CDR3 sequence is 14 residues long. The germline V gene has CDR1 GTSNPN and CDR2 SVGIG (reference sequence). CDR3 amino acids: CAWSVAGLDTEAFF. Written as DNA, the CDR3 is TGTGCCTGGAGTGTAGCAGGGTTGGACACTGAAGCTTTCTTT.

This clone was counted ten times or more. The genes are TRBV5-1 and TRBJ2-7, with TRBD2 matching 13 bases. Germline V lookup: CDR1 SGHRS, CDR2 YFSETQ. The CDR3 is 16 residues long. With V trimmed by 4 bases and J by 7 bases, 11 bases remained unmatched. The CDR3 is CASSDLLAGGPREQYF. CDR3 bases: TGCGCCAGCAGCGACCTACTAGCGGGAGGGCCGAGGGAGCAGTACTTC. Together with reference TRBV5-1 and TRBJ2-7, the CDR3 gives the full variable domain: KAGVTQTPRYLIKTRGQQVTLSCSPISGHRSVSWYQQTPGQGLQFLFEYFSETQRNKGNFPGRFSGRQFSNSRSEMNVSTLELGDSALYLCASSDLLAGGPREQYFGPGTRLTVT.

This clone was counted many times. V usage is TRBV18 and J usage is TRBJ1-1; D uncertain. CDR3 size: 14 residues. V was shortened by 3 bases and J by 1 base, with 9 bases between the two germline ends. Per germline, CDR1 KGHSH and CDR2 LQKENI. DNA of the CDR3: TGTGCCAGCTCACCCCAGACTGGGAACACTGAAGCTTTCTTT. Residues: CASSPQTGNTEAFF.

This rearrangement joins TRBV5-1 to TRBJ1-6; D not certain. This CDR3 region has 14 residues. The germline V and J ends were trimmed by 2 bases and 10 bases, with 13 bases remaining between them. Germline V gene data show CDR1 as SGHRS and CDR2 as YFSETQ. The CDR3 loop is CASSFEWTGSPLHF. CDR3 nucleotide sequence: TGCGCCAGCAGCTTCGAATGGACGGGGTCACCCCTCCACTTT. Full variable domain (outside the CDR3, taken from reference TRBV5-1 and TRBJ1-6): KAGVTQTPRYLIKTRGQQVTLSCSPISGHRSVSWYQQTPGQGLQFLFEYFSETQRNKGNFPGRFSGRQFSNSRSEMNVSTLELGDSALYLCASSFEWTGSPLHFGNGTRLTVT.

Many counts were recorded for this clone. The rearrangement uses TRBV20-1 and TRBJ2-7; D is uncertain. In germline, CDR1 is DFQATT, CDR2 SNEGSKA (reference sequence). The ends were cut back, 0 bases at V and 5 bases at J, with 5 bases in the middle. There are 11 residues in the CDR3. This chain's CDR3 is CSARDPNEQYF. The CDR3 nucleotides are TGCAGTGCTAGAGATCCGAACGAGCAGTACTTC.

This clone showed up many times. The chain recombines TRBV7-3 with TRBJ2-5; weak D call: TRBD1 (6 bases). The germline V gene encodes CDR1 SGHTA and CDR2 FQGTGA. The V and J ends lost 7 bases and 5 bases respectively, with 14 bases between them. The CDR3 covers 13 residues. CDR3 loop: CASKKQGGETQYF. In DNA, the CDR3 is TGTGCCAGCAAGAAACAGGGTGGGGAGACCCAGTACTTC.

This clone was observed many times. The chain couples TRBV18 to TRBJ2-1; D is possibly TRBD2 (5 bases). V dropped 2 bases and J dropped 0 bases, with 11 bases sitting between them. There are 16 residues in the CDR3. Germline V lookup: CDR1 KGHSH, CDR2 LQKENI. DNA for the CDR3: TGTGCCAGCTCACCAACGGTAGGGAGCTCCTACAATGAGCAGTTCTTC. This translates into CASSPTVGSSYNEQFF.

Details on this clone: A much larger clone lies one base from this, so it may be a read error. This chain uses TRBV6-5 with TRBJ2-7; D gene ambiguous. The CDR3 loop spans 17 amino acids. The V end lost 7 bases, the J end lost 0 bases, and 22 bases lay between the germline ends. Germline CDR1 reads MNHEY; CDR2 reads SVGAGI. CDR3 loop: CASTVETQAVSSYEQYF. CDR3 DNA sequence: TGTGCCAGCACCGTGGAGACGCAGGCCGTGAGCTCCTACGAGCAGTACTTC.

This clone was observed many times. The rearrangement joins TRBV27 to TRBJ1-4; possibly TRBD1 for D (5 bases). V dropped 4 bases and J dropped 7 bases, with 16 bases sitting between them. CDR1 and CDR2 from the germline V gene are MNHEY and SMNVEV (reference sequence). The CDR3 is made up of 15 amino acids. In nucleotides, the CDR3 is TGTGCCAGCAGTTCGCTTGGGGCGGGTAGTGAAAAACTGTTTTTT. It codes for CASSSLGAGSEKLFF.